Listed below are T cell receptor beta chains from one sample, sequenced in a study of OX40 agonist ivuxolimab in advanced cancers. Profiled with immunoSEQ multiplex PCR; TCRdb holds only in-frame clones, not every one. The table lists 70,000 to 90,000 clones, nearly 90% of them singletons. Material: CD4+ or CD8+ T cells sorted from blood, obtained in a trial of the OX40 agonist ivuxolimab. These receptors originate from an adult with an advanced solid tumor such as melanoma, head and neck, liver or kidney cancer. Both conserved end residues are part of each CDR3. Fields, in order: J gene, D gene, V gene, clone size, CDR3 DNA, CDR3 protein. D genes are given only for firm matches. Clone sizes are given selectively: once, few, many, or a class where the clone is expanded.

J: TRBJ2-7; D: NA; V: TRBV19; size: few; DNA: TGTGCCAGTAGTATAGGGACCAGCTACGAGCAGTACTTC; CDR3: CASSIGTSYEQYF
J: TRBJ2-7; D: NA; V: TRBV6-5; size: NA; DNA: TGTGCCAGCAAGCAGGGGTACGAGCAGTACTTC; CDR3: CASKQGYEQYF
J: TRBJ1-1; D: NA; V: TRBV5-1; size: NA; DNA: TGCGCCAGCAGCCCGATGGGGGCGCCTTATTTTCAAGCTTTCTTT; CDR3: CASSPMGAPYFQAFF
J: TRBJ2-7; D: TRBD1; V: TRBV4-1; size: NA; DNA: TGCGCCAGCAGCCAAGACTGGGACAGGGATTACTACGAGCAGTACTTC; CDR3: CASSQDWDRDYYEQYF
J: TRBJ2-1; D: TRBD1; V: TRBV28; size: NA; DNA: TGTGCCAGCAGTTCGTCCGGGACAGAAAAGGGTGAGCAGTTCTTC; CDR3: CASSSSGTEKGEQFF
J: TRBJ2-7; D: TRBD1; V: TRBV4-3; size: NA; DNA: TGCGCCAGCAGCCAACCACGACAGGGGCGAGAGCAGTACTTC; CDR3: CASSQPRQGREQYF
J: TRBJ2-3; D: TRBD1; V: TRBV5-1; size: NA; DNA: TGCGCCAGCAGTCGGGACAGGCCGGGTACAGATACGCAGTATTTT; CDR3: CASSRDRPGTDTQYF
J: TRBJ2-5; D: NA; V: TRBV6-5; size: NA; DNA: TGTGCCACCACACCCCCCGGAGAAGAGACCCAGTACTTC; CDR3: CATTPPGEETQYF
J: TRBJ2-7; D: NA; V: TRBV7-3; size: NA; DNA: TGTGCCAGCAGCTTTGGTGGGGGCTACGAGCAGTACTTC; CDR3: CASSFGGGYEQYF
J: TRBJ2-1; D: TRBD2; V: TRBV19; size: NA; DNA: TGTGCCAGTAGGAGACTAGCGGGCAATGAGCAGTTCTTC; CDR3: CASRRLAGNEQFF
J: TRBJ2-7; D: TRBD2; V: TRBV13; size: once; DNA: TGTGCCAGCAGCTTAACGCCGCTAGCGGCCTCCTACGAGCAGTACTTC; CDR3: CASSLTPLAASYEQYF
J: TRBJ1-2; D: NA; V: TRBV5-1; size: NA; DNA: TGCGCCAGCAGCCCGGGGACACGCTTGGGTGGCTACACCTTC; CDR3: CASSPGTRLGGYTF
J: TRBJ1-4; D: NA; V: TRBV28; size: NA; DNA: TGTGCCATCGCCCCCCTCGGTGCGGGGCTTAATGAAAAACTGTTTTTT; CDR3: CAIAPLGAGLNEKLFF
J: TRBJ2-7; D: TRBD1; V: TRBV18; size: NA; DNA: TGTGCCAGCTCCTACAGGGGTGGCTACGAGCAGTACTTC; CDR3: CASSYRGGYEQYF
J: TRBJ2-1; D: TRBD2; V: TRBV28; size: NA; DNA: TGTGCCAGCGGGTCACAGCGGGAGTGGTTGCGCTCCTACAATGAGCAGTTCTTC; CDR3: CASGSQREWLRSYNEQFF
J: TRBJ1-2; D: NA; V: TRBV5-1; size: NA; DNA: TGCGCCAGCAGCCCAGGGGCTGGGCGGCCCGGGACCAACTATGGCTACACCTTC; CDR3: CASSPGAGRPGTNYGYTF
J: TRBJ1-5; D: NA; V: TRBV5-5; size: once; DNA: TGTGCCAGCAGCCCCTACCAAGGAAGTCAGCCCCAGCATTTT; CDR3: CASSPYQGSQPQHF
J: TRBJ1-1; D: NA; V: TRBV7-9; size: few; DNA: TGTGCCAGCAGCTTAGAAGGAAACACTGAAGCTTTCTTT; CDR3: CASSLEGNTEAFF
J: TRBJ1-3; D: NA; V: TRBV19; size: NA; DNA: TGTGCCAGTAGGAGGAGCATGCTCTCTGGAAACACCATATATTTT; CDR3: CASRRSMLSGNTIYF
J: TRBJ2-1; D: TRBD1; V: TRBV10-3; size: NA; DNA: TGTGCCATCAGTGTCTCCGGGACAGTGGGCAATGAGCAGTTCTTC; CDR3: CAISVSGTVGNEQFF
J: TRBJ2-5; D: NA; V: TRBV2; size: NA; DNA: TGTGCCAGCAGTGCATTGTCGTACCAAGAGACCCAGTACTTC; CDR3: CASSALSYQETQYF
J: TRBJ1-6; D: NA; V: TRBV6-5; size: NA; DNA: TGTGCCAGCAGTTACCGGGCAGGGGTTTATAATTCACCCCTCCACTTT; CDR3: CASSYRAGVYNSPLHF
J: TRBJ2-5; D: NA; V: TRBV20-1; size: NA; DNA: TGCAGTGCTTCGGGTTCAGAGACCCAGTACTTC; CDR3: CSASGSETQYF
J: TRBJ1-4; D: NA; V: TRBV7-2; size: NA; DNA: TGTGCCAGCAGCTTAAGTTTCCAAACAACTAATGAAAAACTGTTTTTT; CDR3: CASSLSFQTTNEKLFF